This record concerns one T cell receptor beta chain sequence. This sample was included in a study of blood T cell repertoires in COVID-19. J was trimmed by 4 bases and V by 6 bases; bases with no gene match: 13. The germline gives CDR1 LGHDT, CDR2 YNNKEL (reference sequence). The CDR3 spans 17 residues. Here immunoSEQ multiplex PCR was the method, and the copy in TCRdb shows in-frame clones only, minus some. Of around 190,000 clones in the sample, roughly 80% are singletons; the top ten hold 1.5%. Sequencing used peripheral blood. This chain links TRBV3-1 (or the pseudogene TRBV3-2) with TRBJ2-7, with 12 positions matching TRBD2. This clonotype was sampled from a human donor in a cohort sampled during active COVID-19. CDR3 bases: TGTGCCAGCAGTCCCATCTCAGGGACTAGCGGGCGATACGAGCAGTACTTC. It encodes CASSPISGTSGRYEQYF.